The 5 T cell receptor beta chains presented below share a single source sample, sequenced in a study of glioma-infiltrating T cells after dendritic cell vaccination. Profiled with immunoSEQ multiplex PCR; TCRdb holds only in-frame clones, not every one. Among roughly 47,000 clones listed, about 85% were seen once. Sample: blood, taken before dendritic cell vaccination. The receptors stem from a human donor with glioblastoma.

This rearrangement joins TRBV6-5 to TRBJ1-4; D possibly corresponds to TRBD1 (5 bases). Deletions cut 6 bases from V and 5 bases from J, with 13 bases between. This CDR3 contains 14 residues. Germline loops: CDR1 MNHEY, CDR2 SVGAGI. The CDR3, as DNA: TGTGCCAGCAGCCGGACACTATCAAATGAAAAACTGTTTTTT. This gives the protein CASSRTLSNEKLFF.

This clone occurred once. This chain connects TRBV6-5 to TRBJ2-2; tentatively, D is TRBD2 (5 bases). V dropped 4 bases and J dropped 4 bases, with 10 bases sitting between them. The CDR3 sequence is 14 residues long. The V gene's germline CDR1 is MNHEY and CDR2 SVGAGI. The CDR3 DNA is TGTGCCAGCAGTTCGAGGGCCCCCACCGGGGAGCTGTTTTTT. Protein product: CASSSRAPTGELFF.

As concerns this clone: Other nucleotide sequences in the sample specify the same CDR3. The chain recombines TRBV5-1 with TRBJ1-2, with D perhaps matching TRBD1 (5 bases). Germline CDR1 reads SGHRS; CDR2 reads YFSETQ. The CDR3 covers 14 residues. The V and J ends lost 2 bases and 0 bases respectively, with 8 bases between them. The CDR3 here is CASSLGQANYGYTF. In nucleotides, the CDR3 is TGCGCCAGCAGCTTAGGACAAGCTAACTATGGCTACACCTTC.

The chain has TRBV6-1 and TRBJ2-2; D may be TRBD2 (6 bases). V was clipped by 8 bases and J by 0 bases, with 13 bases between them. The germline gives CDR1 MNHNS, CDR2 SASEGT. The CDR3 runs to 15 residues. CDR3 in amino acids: CASRVTRSNTGELFF. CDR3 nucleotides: TGTGCCAGCCGAGTGACTAGATCGAACACCGGGGAGCTGTTTTTT.

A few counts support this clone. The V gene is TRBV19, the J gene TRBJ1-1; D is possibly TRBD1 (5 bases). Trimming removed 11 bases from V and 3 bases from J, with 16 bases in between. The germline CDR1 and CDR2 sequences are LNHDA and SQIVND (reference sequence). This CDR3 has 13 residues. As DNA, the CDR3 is TGTGCCTCGGGGGGACTACTGGACACTGAAGCTTTCTTT. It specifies CASGGLLDTEAFF. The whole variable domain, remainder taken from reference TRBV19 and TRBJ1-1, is DGGITQSPKYLFRKEGQNVTLSCEQNLNHDAMYWYRQDPGQGLRLIYYSQIVNDFQKGDIAEGYSVSREKKESFPLTVTSAQKNPTAFYLCASGGLLDTEAFFGQGTRLTVV.